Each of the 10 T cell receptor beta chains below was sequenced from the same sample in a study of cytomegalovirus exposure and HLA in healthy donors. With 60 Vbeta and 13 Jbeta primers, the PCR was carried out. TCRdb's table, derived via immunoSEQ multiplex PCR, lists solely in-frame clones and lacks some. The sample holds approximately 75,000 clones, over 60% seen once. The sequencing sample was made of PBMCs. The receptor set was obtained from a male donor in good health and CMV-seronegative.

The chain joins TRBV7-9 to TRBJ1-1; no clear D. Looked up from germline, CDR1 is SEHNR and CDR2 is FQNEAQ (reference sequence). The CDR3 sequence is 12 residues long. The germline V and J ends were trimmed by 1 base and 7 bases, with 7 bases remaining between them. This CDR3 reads CASSLEGDEAFF. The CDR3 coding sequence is TGTGCCAGCAGCTTAGAGGGAGATGAAGCTTTCTTT.

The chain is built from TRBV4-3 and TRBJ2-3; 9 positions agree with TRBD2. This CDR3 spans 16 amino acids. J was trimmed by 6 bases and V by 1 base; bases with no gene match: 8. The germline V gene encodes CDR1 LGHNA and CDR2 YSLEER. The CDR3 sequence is CASSQGLAGLGDTQYF. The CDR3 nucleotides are TGCGCCAGCAGCCAAGGGCTAGCGGGGCTTGGGGATACGCAGTATTTT.

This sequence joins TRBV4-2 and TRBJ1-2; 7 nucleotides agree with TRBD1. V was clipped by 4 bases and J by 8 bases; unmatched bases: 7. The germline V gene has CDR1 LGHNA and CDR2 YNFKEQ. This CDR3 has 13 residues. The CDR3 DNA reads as TGTGCCAGCAGCCTTCCACAGGGGAGCGGCTACACCTTC. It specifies CASSLPQGSGYTF.

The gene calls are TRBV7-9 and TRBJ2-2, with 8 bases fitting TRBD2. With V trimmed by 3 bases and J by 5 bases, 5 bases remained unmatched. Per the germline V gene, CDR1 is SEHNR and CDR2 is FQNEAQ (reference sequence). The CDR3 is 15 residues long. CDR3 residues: CASSFDGRGTGELFF. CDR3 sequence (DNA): TGTGCCAGCAGCTTCGACGGGAGGGGTACCGGGGAGCTGTTTTTT.

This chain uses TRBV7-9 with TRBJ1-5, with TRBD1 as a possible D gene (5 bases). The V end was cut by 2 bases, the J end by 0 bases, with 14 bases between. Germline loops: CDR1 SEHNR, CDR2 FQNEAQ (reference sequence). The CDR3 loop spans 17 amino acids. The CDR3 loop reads CASSLSRTGGSNQPQHF. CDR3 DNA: TGTGCCAGCAGCTTATCTCGAACAGGCGGTAGCAATCAGCCCCAGCATTTT.

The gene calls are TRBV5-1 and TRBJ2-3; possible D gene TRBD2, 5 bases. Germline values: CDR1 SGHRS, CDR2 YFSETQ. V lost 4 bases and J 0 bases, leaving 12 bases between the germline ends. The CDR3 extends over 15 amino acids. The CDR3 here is CASSPGGGSTDTQYF. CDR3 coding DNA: TGCGCCAGCAGCCCGGGCGGCGGGAGCACAGATACGCAGTATTTT.

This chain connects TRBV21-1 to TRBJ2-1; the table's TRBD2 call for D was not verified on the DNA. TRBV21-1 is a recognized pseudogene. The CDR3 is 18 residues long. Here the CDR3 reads CASSKYIKTSGSFNEQFF. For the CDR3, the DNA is TGTGCCAGCAGCAAATATATTAAGACTAGCGGGAGTTTCAATGAGCAGTTCTTC.

This CDR3 is CASRDRGDTEAFF. CDR3 in DNA: TGTGCCAGTCGGGACAGGGGAGACACTGAAGCTTTCTTT. The chain carries TRBV6-1 and TRBJ1-1; 10 bases agree with TRBD1. CDR1 MNHNS and CDR2 SASEGT come from the germline V gene. This CDR3 contains 13 residues. V shed 9 bases and J 3 bases; nucleotides not matched to a gene: 4.

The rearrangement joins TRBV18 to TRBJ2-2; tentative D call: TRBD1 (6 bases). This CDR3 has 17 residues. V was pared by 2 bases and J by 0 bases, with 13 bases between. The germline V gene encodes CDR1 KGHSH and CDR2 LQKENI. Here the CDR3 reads CASSPWGQGTNTGELFF. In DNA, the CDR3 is TGTGCCAGCTCACCATGGGGGCAGGGAACGAACACCGGGGAGCTGTTTTTT. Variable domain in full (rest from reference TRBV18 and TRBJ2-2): NAGVMQNPRHLVRRRGQEARLRCSPMKGHSHVYWYRQLPEEGLKFMVYLQKENIIDESGMPKERFSAEFPKEGPSILRIQQVVRGDSAAYFCASSPWGQGTNTGELFFGEGSRLTVL.

The CDR3 loop is CASLGFVGGGYTF. The CDR3 DNA reads as TGTGCCAGCTTGGGGTTTGTAGGGGGTGGCTACACCTTC. The V call is TRBV27, the J call TRBJ1-2, with D perhaps TRBD1 (6 bases). Germline-derived CDR1 and CDR2 are MNHEY and SMNVEV (reference sequence). This CDR3 is built from 13 residues. V lost 8 bases and J lost 7, with 17 bases in between.